This TCR beta chain derives from a study of monozygotic twins with inflammatory bowel disease. Used for each TCR library was roughly 3,500 ng of total RNA. After re-calling the 5' RACE reads, TCRdb lists one entry per CDR3 protein, DNA absent. Its table records about 330,000 distinct CDR3 sequences. Germline loops: CDR1 SGHNT, CDR2 YYREEE (reference sequence). The CDR3 sequence is 15 residues long. Of note for this clonotype: Its target is not known.

Study-level findings and limits: It was in IBD patients that TCRbeta diversity (inverse Simpson) was lower than in healthy co-twins. Fewer clonotypes were shared with others by IBD patients than by healthy twins, especially with disease activity.

Sequencing input: blood. The TCR was taken from a human donor with ulcerative colitis or Crohn's disease, or a healthy co-twin of an affected twin (not recorded which). The V and J genes are TRBV5-4 and TRBJ2-7; TCRdb proposes TRBD2, but this gene call is untestable without DNA. Here the CDR3 reads CASSSGLAGAIEQYF.